This T cell receptor beta chain was captured in a study of shared clonotypes between healthy human individuals. CD45RA+ naive and CD45RA-negative memory subsets were separated from CD4+ cells. Worth noting for this clone: In the same sample, other DNA sequences code for this CDR3.

Produced via immunoSEQ multiplex PCR; TCRdb's table is partial and in-frame only. The sample holds 2,500,000 or so clones; 80% to 95% are singletons and the top ten take 0.36%. Germline V gene data show CDR1 as SGHNT and CDR2 as YYREEE (reference sequence). This CDR3 has 14 residues. Trimming removed 4 bases at V and 2 bases at J, with 11 bases between. Sample: naive CD4+ T cells from PBMCs. The subset is: CD45RA+ positively selected. The sequence was obtained from a man aged 18 to 29 in good health. Some clones in this sample may be carry-over from other donors' samples. This chain links TRBV5-4 with TRBJ2-3; tentative D call: TRBD2 (5 bases). In DNA form, the CDR3 reads TGTGCCAGCAGCCGGAGCGGAGACACAGATACGCAGTATTTT. Protein: CASSRSGDTDTQYF.